Sequencing of this T cell receptor beta chain was carried out in a study of blood T cell repertoires in COVID-19 (dated by TCRdb to 2019 to 2021). Regarding the study in general: The collaborator samples originated in the United States, Italy and Spain and spanned the acute and convalescent phases of COVID-19. The prospective study material was composed of cDNA or gDNA derived from T cells, B-cell-depleted T cells, or PBMCs. Where HLA class I and class II types were available, the types were taken from metadata supplied by the sample provider, not from assay-based typing. The sample metadata nearly always contained a de-identified subject ID, COVID-19 status, age in years and sex. The dataset comprised deeply sampled blood TCRbeta repertoires from subjects exposed to, actively infected with, or recovered from COVID-19. Samples came from the ongoing ImmuneRACE study (first 160 participants) plus 1,254 subjects from 6 global collaborators. The repertoires were released in a freely available public database intended as a resource for research on the immune response to SARS-CoV-2.

At one collaborating source in Seattle, patients were enrolled during active infection and were followed longitudinally through the course of disease. Each collaborating institution followed its own protocols to collect whole blood in K2EDTA tubes. For TCRbeta analysis, collaborator samples were shipped as frozen whole blood, as isolated PBMCs, or as DNA extracted from either sample type. This clone was picked up a small number of times. The antigen it recognizes is unknown. One base away there is no much larger clone; base qualities are not given. On the study overall, not on this receptor specifically: The quantity of clinical and demographic metadata differed by source and by participant and was supplied without curation.

The CDR3 starts with the cysteine, ends with the phenylalanine, and has 16 residues. The only DNA kept is the CDR3, 48 bases in frame from the first base. CDR1 and CDR2 were assigned from the germline V gene as SGDLS and YYNGEE. V and J lose 0 bases and 8 bases, and a span of 15 bases separates them. The immunoSEQ Assay, a bias-controlled multiplex PCR, was used to amplify TCRbeta CDR3 regions from genomic DNA. The original methods were these. The number of nucleated cells in each sample was estimated from the amplification of reference gene primers within the assay. To quantify the absolute abundance of each unique TCRbeta CDR3 rearrangement, sequence reads were collapsed and filtered. For each sample, productive Simpson clonality was calculated as the square root of Simpson's diversity index over productive rearrangements. TCRdb retrieved this table from immuneACCESS and kept in-frame rearrangements only. Not all clones are present; in checked studies, unresolved V genes account for under half, and no reason is known for the remainder. The V and J calls and clone size come from that table; D and trimming were worked out from the DNA. For this sample there are under 200,000 clones; 82% appear just once. The top ten clonotypes cover around 8% of the sample.

This chain is built from TRBV9 and TRBJ1-6; the D gene is perhaps TRBD1, on 5 matching bases. The TCR sequence derives from an older woman with COVID-19, enrolled during active disease. The sample taken for sequencing was peripheral blood. The DNA sequence is given as TGTGCCAGCAGCGTAGGTTCGGGCCTAGGGGATTCACCCCTCCACTTT. Its protein is CASSVGSGLGDSPLHF. The reference TRBV9 and TRBJ1-6 proteins fill in what lies around the CDR3, so the full variable domain reads DSGVTQTPKHLITATGQRVTLRCSPRSGDLSVYWYQQSLDQGLQFLIQYYNGEERAKGNILERFSAQQFPDLHSELNLSSLELGDSALYFCASSVGSGLGDSPLHFGNGTRLTVT.